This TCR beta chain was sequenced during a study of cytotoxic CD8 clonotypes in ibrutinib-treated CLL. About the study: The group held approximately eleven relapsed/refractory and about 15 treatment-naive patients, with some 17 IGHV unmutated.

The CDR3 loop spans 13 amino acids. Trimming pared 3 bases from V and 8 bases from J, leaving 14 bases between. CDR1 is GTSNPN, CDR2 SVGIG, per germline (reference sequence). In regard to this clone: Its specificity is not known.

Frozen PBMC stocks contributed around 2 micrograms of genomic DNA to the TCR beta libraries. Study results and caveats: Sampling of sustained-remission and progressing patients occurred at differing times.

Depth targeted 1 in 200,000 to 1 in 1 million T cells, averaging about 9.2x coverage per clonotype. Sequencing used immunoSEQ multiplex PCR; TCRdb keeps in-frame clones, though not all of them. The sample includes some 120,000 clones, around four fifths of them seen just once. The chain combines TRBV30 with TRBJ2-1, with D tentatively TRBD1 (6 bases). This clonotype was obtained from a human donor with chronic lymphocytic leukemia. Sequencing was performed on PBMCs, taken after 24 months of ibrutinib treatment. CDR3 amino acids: CAWSPGTKDEQFF. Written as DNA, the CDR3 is TGTGCCTGGAGCCCCGGGACAAAGGATGAGCAGTTCTTC.